This T cell receptor (beta chain) was profiled in a study of STAT3 mutations in large granular lymphocyte leukemia. Study at large: Among longitudinally sequenced T-LGLL patients, roughly half had canonical activating STAT3 mutations detected. More than half of T-LGLL patients received immunosuppressive therapy. Study-wide findings and caveats: Samples missed the first appearance of the clone. TCR clonotype switching after therapy occurred in about 35% of the 18 patients. Every T-cell large granular lymphocyte leukemia patient had at least one immunodominant TCR beta clonotype.

Data came from immunoSEQ multiplex PCR; TCRdb stores just in-frame clones and leaves some out. Altogether tens of thousands of clones are present, about 81% being singletons, with the ten largest covering approximately 0.39%. Regarding this clone: Antigen unknown.

Germline lookup yields CDR1 WNHNN and CDR2 SYGVQD (reference sequence). The CDR3 runs 15 residues. V shed 7 bases, J shed 7 bases, and the junction held 11 bases outside the gene matches. The sequenced material came from PBMCs. The chain couples TRBV10-1 to TRBJ2-1, with 9 bases that match TRBD2. The clonotype comes from a human donor with T large granular lymphocyte leukemia. Some clones in this sample may be carry-over from other donors' samples. This CDR3 is CASTGGASGENEQFF. The CDR3 DNA is TGCGCCAGCACTGGGGGGGCTAGCGGGGAAAATGAGCAGTTCTTC.